This is a list of T cell receptor beta chains from one sample in a study of Ad26.COV2.S vaccination and SARS-CoV-2 variants. Measured with immunoSEQ multiplex PCR; TCRdb has only the in-frame clones, and not every one. The sample includes about 400,000 clones, 92% of them seen just once. The sequencing here drew on peripheral blood, taken in a trial of Ad26.COV2.S vaccine versus placebo. The source of these receptors is a person aged 18-60 years who received the Ad26.COV2.S COVID-19 vaccine or a placebo. Each CDR3 is given without its conserved first and last residue.

AWSFSSYNEQF	TRBV30	TRBJ2-1
ASRPGRFISYEQY	TRBV5-8	TRBJ2-7
ASSKGIAGANVLT	TRBV19	TRBJ2-6
ASRSTGAETQY	TRBV12-3/TRBV12-4	TRBJ2-5
AALPGGVYEQY	TRBV30	TRBJ2-7
ASSYYGGDEQY	TRBV6-6	TRBJ2-7
ASSIGPPQGLNYNEQF	TRBV19	TRBJ2-1
ASSPGTGGYEQY	TRBV27	TRBJ2-7
ASSLDTSGYNEQF	TRBV5-6	TRBJ2-1
ASSTRGGYSSYEQY	TRBV7-6	TRBJ2-7
ASSWSRTGPNEKLF	TRBV4-2	TRBJ1-4